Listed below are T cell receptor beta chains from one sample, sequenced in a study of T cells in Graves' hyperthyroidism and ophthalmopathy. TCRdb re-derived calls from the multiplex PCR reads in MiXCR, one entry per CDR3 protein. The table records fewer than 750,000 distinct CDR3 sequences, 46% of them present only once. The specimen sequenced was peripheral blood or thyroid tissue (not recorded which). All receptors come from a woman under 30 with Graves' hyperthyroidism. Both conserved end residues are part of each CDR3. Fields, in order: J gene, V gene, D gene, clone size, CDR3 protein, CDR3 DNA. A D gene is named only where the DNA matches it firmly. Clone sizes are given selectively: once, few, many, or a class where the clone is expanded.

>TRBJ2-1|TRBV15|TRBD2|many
CATGDGSGYNEQFF
TGTGCCACGGGAGACGGTAGCGGGTACAATGAGCAGTTCTTC
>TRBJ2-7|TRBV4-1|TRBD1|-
CASSRQQGSSYEQYF
TGCGCCAGCAGCCGCCAACAGGGGAGCTCCTACGAGCAGTACTTC
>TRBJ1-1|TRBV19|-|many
CASSPGRRRITEAFF
TGTGCCAGTAGTCCGGGGCGTCGGAGGATCACTGAAGCTTTCTTT
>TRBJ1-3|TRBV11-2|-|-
CASSRQVRDTFAGNTIYF
TGTGCCAGCAGCCGTCAGGTCCGGGACACGTTTGCTGGAAACACCATATATTTT
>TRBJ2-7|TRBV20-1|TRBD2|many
CSASEGGATYEQYF
TGCAGTGCTAGTGAGGGAGGGGCCACCTACGAGCAGTACTTC
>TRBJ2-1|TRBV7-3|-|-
CASSFTRSNEQFF
TGTGCCAGCAGCTTCACCAGGTCAAATGAGCAGTTCTTC
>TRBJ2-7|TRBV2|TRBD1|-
CASQGTGGTYEQYF
TGTGCCAGCCAAGGGACAGGGGGGACCTACGAGCAGTACTTC
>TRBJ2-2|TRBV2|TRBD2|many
CASSSSGRVYTGELFF
TGTGCCAGCAGCAGTAGCGGGAGAGTTTACACCGGGGAGCTGTTTTTT
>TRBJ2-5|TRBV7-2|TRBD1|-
CASSRGRDRSQETQYF
TGTGCCAGCAGCCGAGGCCGGGACAGGAGCCAAGAGACCCAGTACTTC
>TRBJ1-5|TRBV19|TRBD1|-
CASSSHTTGGRNQPQHF
TGTGCCAGTAGTAGTCATACTACAGGGGGGAGGAACCAGCCCCAGCATTTT
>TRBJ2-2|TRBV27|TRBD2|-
CASMGGSYTGELFF
TGTGCCAGCATGGGCGGGAGTTACACCGGGGAGCTGTTTTTT